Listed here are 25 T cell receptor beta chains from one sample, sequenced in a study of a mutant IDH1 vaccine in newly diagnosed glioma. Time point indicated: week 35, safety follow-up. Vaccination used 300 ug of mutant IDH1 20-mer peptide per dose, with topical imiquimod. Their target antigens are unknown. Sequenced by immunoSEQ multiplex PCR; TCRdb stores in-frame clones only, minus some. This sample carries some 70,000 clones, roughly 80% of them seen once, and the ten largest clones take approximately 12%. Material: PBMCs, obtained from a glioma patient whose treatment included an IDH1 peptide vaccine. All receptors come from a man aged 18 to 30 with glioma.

This CDR3 is CASSWGLNGYTF. In nucleotides, the CDR3 is TGTGCCAGCAGCTGGGGTCTCAATGGCTACACCTTC. This rearrangement joins TRBV2 to TRBJ1-2; D remains ambiguous. The V gene's germline CDR1 is SNHLY and CDR2 FYNNEI. Trimming cost V 6 bases and J 6 bases, with 11 bases left between them. The CDR3 consists of 12 residues.

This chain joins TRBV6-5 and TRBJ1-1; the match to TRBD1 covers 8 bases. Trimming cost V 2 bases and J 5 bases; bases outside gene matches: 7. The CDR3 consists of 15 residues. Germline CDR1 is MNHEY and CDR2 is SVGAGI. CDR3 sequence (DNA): TGTGCCAGCAGTTACGACCAGGGGGCATGGACTGAAGCTTTCTTT. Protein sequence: CASSYDQGAWTEAFF.

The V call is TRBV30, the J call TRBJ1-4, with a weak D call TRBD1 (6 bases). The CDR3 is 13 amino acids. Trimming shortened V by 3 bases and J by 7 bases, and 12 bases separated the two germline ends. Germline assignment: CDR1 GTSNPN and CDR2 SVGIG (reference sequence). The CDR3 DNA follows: TGTGCCTGGAGCAGGGGATGGGGTGAAAAACTGTTTTTT. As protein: CAWSRGWGEKLFF.

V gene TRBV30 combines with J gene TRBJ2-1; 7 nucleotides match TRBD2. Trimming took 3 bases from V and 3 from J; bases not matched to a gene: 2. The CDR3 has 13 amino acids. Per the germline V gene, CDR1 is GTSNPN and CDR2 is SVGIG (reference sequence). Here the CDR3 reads CAWSTSDYNEQFF. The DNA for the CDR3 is TGTGCCTGGAGCACTAGCGACTACAATGAGCAGTTCTTC.

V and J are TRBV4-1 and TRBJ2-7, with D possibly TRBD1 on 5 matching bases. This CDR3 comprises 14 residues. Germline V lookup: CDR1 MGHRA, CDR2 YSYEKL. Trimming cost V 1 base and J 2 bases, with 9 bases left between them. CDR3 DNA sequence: TGCGCCAGCAGCCAAGTCAGGGTACCCTACGAGCAGTACTTC. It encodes CASSQVRVPYEQYF.

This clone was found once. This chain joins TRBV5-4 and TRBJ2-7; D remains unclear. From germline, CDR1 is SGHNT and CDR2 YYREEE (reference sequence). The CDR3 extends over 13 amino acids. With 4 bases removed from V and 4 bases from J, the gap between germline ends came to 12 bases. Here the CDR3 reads CASSAGLLYEQYF. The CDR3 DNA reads TGTGCCAGCAGCGCCGGGCTCCTATACGAGCAGTACTTC.

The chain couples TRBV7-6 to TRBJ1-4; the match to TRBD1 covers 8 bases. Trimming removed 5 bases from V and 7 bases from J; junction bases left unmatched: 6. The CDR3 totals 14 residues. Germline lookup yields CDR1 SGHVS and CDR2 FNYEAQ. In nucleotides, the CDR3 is TGTGCCAGCAGCCAGGGGGCCGTCAGTGAAAAACTGTTTTTT. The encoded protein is CASSQGAVSEKLFF.

The CDR3 loop reads CASGGGVRNQPQHF. CDR3 in DNA: TGTGCCAGCGGCGGGGGGGTGAGGAATCAGCCCCAGCATTTT. The chain uses TRBV6-1 and TRBJ1-5; a weak D match, TRBD1 (5 bases). Trimming left V 8 bases short and J 4 bases short, with 15 bases between. Per germline, CDR1 MNHNS and CDR2 SASEGT. CDR3 length: 14 amino acids.

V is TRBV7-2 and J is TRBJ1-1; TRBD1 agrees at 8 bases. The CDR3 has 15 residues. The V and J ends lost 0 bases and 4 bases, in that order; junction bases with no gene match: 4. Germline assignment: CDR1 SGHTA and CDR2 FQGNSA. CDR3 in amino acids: CASSLAGQGATEAFF. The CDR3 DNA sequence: TGTGCCAGCAGCTTAGCAGGACAGGGAGCCACTGAAGCTTTCTTT.

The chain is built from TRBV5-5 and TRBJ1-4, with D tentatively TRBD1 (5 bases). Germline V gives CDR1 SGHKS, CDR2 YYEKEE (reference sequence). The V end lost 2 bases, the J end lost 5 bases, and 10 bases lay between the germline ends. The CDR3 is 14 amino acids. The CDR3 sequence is CASSLWDGNEKLFF. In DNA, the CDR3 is TGTGCCAGCAGCTTATGGGACGGAAATGAAAAACTGTTTTTT.

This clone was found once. CDR3 sequence (DNA): TGTGCCAGCAGCCCGGGGACTAGCGGGAGGGTCACAGATACGCAGTATTTT. This translates into CASSPGTSGRVTDTQYF. This rearrangement joins TRBV5-4 to TRBJ2-3, with TRBD2 matching over 16 bases. With V trimmed by 4 bases and J by 2 bases, 4 bases remained unmatched. Germline values: CDR1 SGHNT, CDR2 YYREEE (reference sequence). The CDR3 is made up of 17 amino acids.

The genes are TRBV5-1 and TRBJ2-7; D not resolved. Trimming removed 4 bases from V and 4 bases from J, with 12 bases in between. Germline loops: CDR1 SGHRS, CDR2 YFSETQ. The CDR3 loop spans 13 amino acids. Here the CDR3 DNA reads TGCGCCAGCAGCATAGACACCTCTTACGAGCAGTACTTC. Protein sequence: CASSIDTSYEQYF.

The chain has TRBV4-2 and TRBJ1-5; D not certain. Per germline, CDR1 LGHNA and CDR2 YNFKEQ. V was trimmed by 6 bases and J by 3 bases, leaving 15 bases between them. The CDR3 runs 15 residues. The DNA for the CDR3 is TGTGCCAGCAGACCATTTTCGGGCAACAATCAGCCCCAGCATTTT. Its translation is CASRPFSGNNQPQHF.

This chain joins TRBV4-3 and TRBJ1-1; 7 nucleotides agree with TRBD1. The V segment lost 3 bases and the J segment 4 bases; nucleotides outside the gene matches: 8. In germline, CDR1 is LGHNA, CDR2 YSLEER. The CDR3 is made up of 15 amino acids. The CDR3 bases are TGCGCCAGCAGCCACTATACGACAGGGCTCACTGAAGCTTTCTTT. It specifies CASSHYTTGLTEAFF.

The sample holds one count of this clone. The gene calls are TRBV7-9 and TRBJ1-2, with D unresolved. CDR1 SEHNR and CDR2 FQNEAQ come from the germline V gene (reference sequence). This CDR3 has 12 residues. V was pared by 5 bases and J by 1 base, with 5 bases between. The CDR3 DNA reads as TGTGCCAGCAGCGCTGTTAACTATGGCTACACCTTC. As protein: CASSAVNYGYTF.

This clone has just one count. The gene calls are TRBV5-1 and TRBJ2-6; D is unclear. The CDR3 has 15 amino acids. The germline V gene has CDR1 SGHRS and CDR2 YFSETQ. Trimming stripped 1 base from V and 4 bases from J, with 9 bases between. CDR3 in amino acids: CASSLPANGANVLTF. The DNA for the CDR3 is TGCGCCAGCAGCTTGCCGGCGAACGGGGCCAACGTCCTGACTTTC.

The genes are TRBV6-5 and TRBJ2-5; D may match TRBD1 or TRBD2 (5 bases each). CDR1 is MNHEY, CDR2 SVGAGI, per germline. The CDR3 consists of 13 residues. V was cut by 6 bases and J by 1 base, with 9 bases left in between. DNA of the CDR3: TGTGCCAGCAGGCCAGGGACCCAAGAGACCCAGTACTTC. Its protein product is CASRPGTQETQYF.

CDR3 in amino acids: CASGLVGRVSYEQYF. CDR3 nucleotides: TGTGCTAGTGGTTTGGTAGGGAGGGTATCCTACGAGCAGTACTTC. The chain has TRBV12-5 and TRBJ2-7; 7 bases line up with TRBD2. Germline assignment: CDR1 LGHNT and CDR2 FRNRAP. This CDR3 contains 15 residues. J was trimmed by 1 base and V by 0 bases; bases with no gene match: 3.

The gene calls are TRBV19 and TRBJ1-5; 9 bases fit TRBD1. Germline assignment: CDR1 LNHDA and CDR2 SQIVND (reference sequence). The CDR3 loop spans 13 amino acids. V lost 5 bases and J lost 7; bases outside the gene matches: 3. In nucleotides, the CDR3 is TGTGCCAGTAGTTGGGACAGGGACCAGCCCCAGCATTTT. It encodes CASSWDRDQPQHF.

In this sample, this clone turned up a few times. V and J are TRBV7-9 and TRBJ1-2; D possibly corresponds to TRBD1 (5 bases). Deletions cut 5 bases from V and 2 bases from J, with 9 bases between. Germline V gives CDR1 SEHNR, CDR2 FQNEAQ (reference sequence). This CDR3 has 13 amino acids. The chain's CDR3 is CASSLGGNYGYTF. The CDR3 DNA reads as TGTGCCAGCAGCCTGGGGGGGAACTATGGCTACACCTTC. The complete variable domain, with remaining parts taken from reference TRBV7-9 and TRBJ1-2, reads DTGVSQNPRHKITKRGQNVTFRCDPISEHNRLYWYRQTLGQGPEFLTYFQNEAQLEKSRLLSDRFSAERPKGSFSTLEIQRTEQGDSAMYLCASSLGGNYGYTFGSGTRLTVV.

The CDR3 nucleotides are TGTGCCAGCAGTTCTACCCTTTCGGTAGCCCACTACAATGAGCAGTTCTTC. Protein product: CASSSTLSVAHYNEQFF. The genes are TRBV27 and TRBJ2-1; D is uncertain. Germline assignment: CDR1 MNHEY and CDR2 SMNVEV (reference sequence). V lost 4 bases, J lost 3 bases, and 19 bases lay in between. The CDR3 is 17 residues long.

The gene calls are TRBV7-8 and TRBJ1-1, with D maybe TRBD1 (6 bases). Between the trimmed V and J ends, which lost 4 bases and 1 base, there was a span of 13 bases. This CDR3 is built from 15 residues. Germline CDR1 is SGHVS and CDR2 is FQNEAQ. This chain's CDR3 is CASSSGPRGNTEAFF. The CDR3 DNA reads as TGTGCCAGCAGCTCAGGCCCCAGGGGGAACACTGAAGCTTTCTTT.

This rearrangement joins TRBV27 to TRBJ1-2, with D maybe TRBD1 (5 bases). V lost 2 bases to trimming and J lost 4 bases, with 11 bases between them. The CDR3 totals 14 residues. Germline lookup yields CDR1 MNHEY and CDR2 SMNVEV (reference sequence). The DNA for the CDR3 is TGTGCCAGCAGTTTAGAGGGGCGCGGCTATGGCTACACCTTC. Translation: CASSLEGRGYGYTF.

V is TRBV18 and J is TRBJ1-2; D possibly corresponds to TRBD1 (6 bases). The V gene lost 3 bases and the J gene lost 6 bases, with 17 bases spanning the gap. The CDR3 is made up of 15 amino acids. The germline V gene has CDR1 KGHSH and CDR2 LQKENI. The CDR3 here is CASSPLPRTEDGYTF. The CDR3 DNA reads TGTGCCAGCTCACCTTTACCAAGGACAGAGGATGGCTACACCTTC.

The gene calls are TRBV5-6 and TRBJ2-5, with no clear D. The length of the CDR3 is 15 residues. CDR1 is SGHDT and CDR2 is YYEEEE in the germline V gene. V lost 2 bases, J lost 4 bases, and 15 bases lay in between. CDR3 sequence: CASSFQGFGPETQYF. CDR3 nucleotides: TGTGCCAGCAGCTTTCAAGGTTTCGGACCAGAGACCCAGTACTTC.